These 16 T cell receptor beta chains were all obtained from the same sample, sequenced in a study of blood T cell repertoires in COVID-19. Method: immunoSEQ multiplex PCR; TCRdb's copy keeps in-frame clones and lacks some. The sample lists over 150,000 clones; roughly 80% were seen once. Input material: PBMCs or T cells enriched from blood (not recorded which). These receptors came from a middle-aged man who had recovered from COVID-19.

This clone was picked up a small number of times. The chain carries TRBV3-1 (or the pseudogene TRBV3-2) and TRBJ1-2; 7 nucleotides agree with TRBD1. This CDR3 is built from 14 residues. The ends lost 2 bases at V and 10 bases at J; junction bases unmatched: 10. Germline assignment: CDR1 LGHDT and CDR2 YNNKEL (reference sequence). CDR3 nucleotide sequence: TGTGCCAGCAGCCAAAGATCTAGAGGGACAGCCTACACCTTC. Amino acids: CASSQRSRGTAYTF.

For the CDR3, the DNA is TGTGCCAGTCGAGCCCGGGGGACGGGCGCTGAAGCTTTCTTT. Amino acids: CASRARGTGAEAFF. V and J are TRBV6-5 and TRBJ1-1; a possible D gene is TRBD1 (5 bases). This CDR3 comprises 14 residues. Germline CDR1 and CDR2: MNHEY and SVGAGI. The V end was cut by 9 bases, the J end by 6 bases, with 20 bases between.

The chain recombines TRBV6-4 with TRBJ1-6; D might be TRBD1 (5 bases). This CDR3 has 14 residues. Trimming took off 6 bases at V and 6 bases at J, with 12 bases between the two ends. Germline CDR1 reads MRHNA; CDR2 reads SNTAGT. The CDR3 DNA reads TGTGCCAGCAGCGCCAGGGTTGGTAATTCACCCCTCCACTTT. This codes for CASSARVGNSPLHF.

The chain couples TRBV6-1 to TRBJ1-3, with D hard to call. V lost 2 bases and J lost 0, with 5 bases in between. CDR3 length: 14 amino acids. Germline V CDR1 and CDR2: MNHNS, SASEGT. This CDR3 reads CASSEHSSGNTIYF. In DNA form, the CDR3 reads TGTGCCAGCAGTGAACACAGCTCTGGAAACACCATATATTTT.

The rearrangement links TRBV19 to TRBJ2-2; D is possibly TRBD2 (5 bases). The CDR3 covers 14 residues. CDR1 and CDR2 from the germline V gene are LNHDA and SQIVND (reference sequence). With 7 bases removed from V and 4 bases from J, the gap between germline ends came to 13 bases. The CDR3 bases are TGTGCCAGTATCGGCGGGCCCTCCACCGGGGAGCTGTTTTTT. It codes for CASIGGPSTGELFF.

This rearrangement joins TRBV29-1 to TRBJ1-2; D is ambiguous. Trimming stripped 5 bases from V and 4 bases from J, with 11 bases between. This CDR3 is built from 12 residues. The germline gives CDR1 SQVTM, CDR2 ANQGSEA. The CDR3: CSVTRGGYGYTF. CDR3 nucleotides: TGCAGCGTTACCCGCGGCGGCTATGGCTACACCTTC.

This clone was observed a single time. The chain uses TRBV10-3 and TRBJ2-2; tentatively, D is TRBD1 (6 bases). Trimming took off 7 bases at V and 0 bases at J, with 12 bases between the two ends. Germline V gives CDR1 ENHRY, CDR2 SYGVKD. The CDR3 has 15 residues. The CDR3 loop is CAIKTGQSNTGELFF. CDR3 bases: TGTGCCATCAAAACTGGACAGTCGAACACCGGGGAGCTGTTTTTT.

This chain uses TRBV27 with TRBJ2-7; weak D call: TRBD1 (6 bases). Trimming cost V 3 bases and J 5 bases, with 26 bases left between them. Looked up from germline, CDR1 is MNHEY and CDR2 is SMNVEV (reference sequence). The CDR3 covers 18 residues. The CDR3 region is CASSLDSHGGLKIDEQYF. The CDR3 DNA follows: TGTGCCAGCAGTTTGGACAGTCATGGGGGCCTCAAGATCGACGAGCAGTACTTC.

The V call is TRBV5-1, the J call TRBJ1-2; TRBD1 matches at 7 bases. This CDR3 has 15 residues. Unmatched junction bases numbered 6, after V lost 4 bases and J lost 0 bases. The germline gives CDR1 SGHRS, CDR2 YFSETQ. CDR3 nucleotide sequence: TGCGCCAGCAGCCCTCGGACAGGTGCTAACTATGGCTACACCTTC. Translation: CASSPRTGANYGYTF.

The chain links TRBV29-1 to TRBJ1-4, with TRBD1 matching 12 bases. CDR3 length: 14 residues. V trimming: 6 bases; J trimming: 8 bases; junction bases outside the gene matches: 7. The V gene's germline CDR1 is SQVTM and CDR2 ANQGSEA. In DNA form, the CDR3 reads TGCAGCGTACAAACCGGGACAGGGGGCGAAAAACTGTTTTTT. It specifies CSVQTGTGGEKLFF.

DNA for the CDR3: TGTGCCAGCAGTTACCAGGGCTGGCGGTACTTC. Translating gives CASSYQGWRYF. The chain carries TRBV6-5 and TRBJ2-7; D perhaps matches TRBD1 (5 bases). With 2 bases removed from V and 12 bases from J, the gap between germline ends came to 11 bases. Germline-derived CDR1 and CDR2 are MNHEY and SVGAGI. The CDR3 covers 11 residues.

The V call is TRBV20-1, the J call TRBJ1-2; D unclear. This CDR3 is 11 amino acids long. V was pared by 0 bases and J by 8 bases, with 7 bases between. Germline V gene data show CDR1 as DFQATT and CDR2 as SNEGSKA (reference sequence). The CDR3 DNA sequence: TGCAGTGCTAGAGATCTACCCGGCTACACCTTC. Its translation: CSARDLPGYTF.

J is TRBJ1-2 and V is TRBV24-1; 7 bases agree with TRBD1. Germline CDR1 KGHDR, CDR2 SFDVKD. CDR3 length: 13 residues. The J segment lost 3 bases and the V segment lost 9 bases, leaving 6 bases of the junction unmatched. The CDR3 region is CATVLGTDYGYTF. CDR3 sequence (DNA): TGTGCCACCGTGCTGGGGACAGACTATGGCTACACCTTC.

This chain connects TRBV9 to TRBJ1-3; the D gene is possibly TRBD1 (5 bases). V was clipped by 4 bases and J by 0 bases, with 11 bases between them. This CDR3 has 15 amino acids. Germline CDR1 is SGDLS and CDR2 is YYNGEE. This CDR3 is CASSSYRYSGNTIYF. The CDR3 nucleotides read TGTGCCAGCAGCTCCTACAGGTACTCTGGAAACACCATATATTTT.

This chain links TRBV2 with TRBJ1-2; D is undetermined. From germline, CDR1 is SNHLY and CDR2 FYNNEI. This CDR3 comprises 12 residues. V was clipped by 5 bases and J by 5 bases, with 9 bases between them. This CDR3 reads CASSPTKYGYTF. The CDR3 bases are TGTGCCAGCAGTCCCACAAAGTATGGCTACACCTTC. The entire variable domain, with the rest obtained from reference TRBV2 and TRBJ1-2, is as follows: EPEVTQTPSHQVTQMGQEVILRCVPISNHLYFYWYRQILGQKVEFLVSFYNNEISEKSEIFDDQFSVERPDGSNFTLKIRSTKLEDSAMYFCASSPTKYGYTFGSGTRLTVV.

The CDR3 here is CASSRGDLYGYTF. As DNA, the CDR3 is TGTGCCAGTAGTAGGGGGGACCTCTATGGCTACACCTTC. This chain connects TRBV19 to TRBJ1-2; possibly TRBD1 for D (5 bases). Trimming removed 4 bases from V and 4 bases from J, with 10 bases in between. The germline gives CDR1 LNHDA, CDR2 SQIVND (reference sequence). The CDR3 consists of 13 residues.